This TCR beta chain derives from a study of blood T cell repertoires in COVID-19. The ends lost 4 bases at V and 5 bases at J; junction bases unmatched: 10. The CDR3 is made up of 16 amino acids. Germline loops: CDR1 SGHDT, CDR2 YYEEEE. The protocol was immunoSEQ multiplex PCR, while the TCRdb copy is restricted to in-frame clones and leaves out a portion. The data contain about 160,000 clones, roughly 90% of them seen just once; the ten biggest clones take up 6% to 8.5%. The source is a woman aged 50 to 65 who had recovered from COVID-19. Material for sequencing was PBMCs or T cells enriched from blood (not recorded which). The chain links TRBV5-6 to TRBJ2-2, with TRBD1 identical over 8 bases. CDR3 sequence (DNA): TGTGCCAGCAGCGGGTCGACAGGGGCATGGACCGGGGAGCTGTTTTTT. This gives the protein CASSGSTGAWTGELFF.